These 8 T cell receptor beta chains were sequenced from one sample in a study of blood T cell repertoires in COVID-19. The repertoire was sequenced with immunoSEQ multiplex PCR; TCRdb's copy has only in-frame clones and lacks some. The data contain 95,000 to 150,000 clones, about 79% of them seen just once; the ten biggest clones take up about 40%. Sequences were obtained from peripheral blood. These receptors all come from a man aged 35 to 55 with active or convalescent COVID-19.

V usage is TRBV5-1 and J usage is TRBJ1-2, with 7 bases aligning to TRBD1. Germline V gene lookup returns CDR1 SGHRS and CDR2 YFSETQ. V was pared by 3 bases and J by 4 bases, with 3 bases of the junction left unmatched. This CDR3 is built from 13 residues. The CDR3 DNA sequence: TGCGCCAGCAGCTCGTGGGACAGCTATGGCTACACCTTC. Its translation: CASSSWDSYGYTF.

This clone came up a few times. The CDR3 region has the DNA TGTGCCAGCAGTTTATCAGGGACAGGGGACACCGGGGAGCTGTTTTTT. This gives the protein CASSLSGTGDTGELFF. The chain uses TRBV27 and TRBJ2-2; 10 bases are shared with TRBD1. This CDR3 comprises 16 residues. The germline V gene has CDR1 MNHEY and CDR2 SMNVEV (reference sequence). J gave up 3 bases and V 0 bases, and 1 base lay outside the gene matches.

The CDR3 bases are TGTGCCTGGCATCCAGGGGGCTATGGCTACACCTTC. Protein sequence: CAWHPGGYGYTF. The chain employs TRBV30 and TRBJ1-2; 7 bases fit TRBD1. The V and J ends lost 5 bases and 4 bases, in that order; junction bases with no gene match: 4. Germline V gives CDR1 GTSNPN, CDR2 SVGIG (reference sequence). The CDR3 covers 12 residues.

This rearrangement joins TRBV24-1 to TRBJ2-1, with D possibly being TRBD2 (6 bases). Germline-derived CDR1 and CDR2 are KGHDR and SFDVKD. The length of the CDR3 is 15 residues. V was clipped by 3 bases and J by 5 bases, with 13 bases between them. The CDR3, as DNA: TGTGCCACCAGTGATCCAGGGACTGGGCACAATGAGCAGTTCTTC. Encoded protein: CATSDPGTGHNEQFF.

The chain uses TRBV5-4 and TRBJ1-3, with D uncertain. This CDR3 spans 16 amino acids. The germline V gene has CDR1 SGHNT and CDR2 YYREEE (reference sequence). V lost 4 bases, J lost 4 bases, and 18 bases lay in between. In DNA form, the CDR3 reads TGTGCCAGCAGCCCGGGGAATCTCCTCGGAGGAAACACCATATATTTT. It yields the protein CASSPGNLLGGNTIYF.

The genes are TRBV5-1 and TRBJ2-7; possibly TRBD1 for D (6 bases). Between the trimmed V and J ends, which lost 1 base and 7 bases, there was a span of 9 bases. Looked up from germline, CDR1 is SGHRS and CDR2 is YFSETQ. CDR3 size: 12 residues. Written as DNA, the CDR3 is TGCGCCAGCAGCTTGCAAGGGGGTGAGCAGTACTTC. It yields the protein CASSLQGGEQYF.

CDR3 in amino acids: CASSIGGQSTDTQYF. As DNA, the CDR3 is TGTGCCAGTAGTATCGGGGGGCAGAGCACAGATACGCAGTATTTT. V usage is TRBV19 and J usage is TRBJ2-3, with D possibly being TRBD2 (7 bases). V was clipped by 3 bases and J by 0 bases, with 10 bases between them. The CDR3 length is 15 residues. Germline V gives CDR1 LNHDA, CDR2 SQIVND (reference sequence).

This sequence joins TRBV20-1 and TRBJ2-7, with TRBD2 identical over 10 bases. Unmatched junction bases numbered 3, after V lost 3 bases and J lost 4 bases. The CDR3 has 13 amino acids. Germline lookup yields CDR1 DFQATT and CDR2 SNEGSKA (reference sequence). The DNA for the CDR3 is TGCAGTGCTAGTTCTAGCGGGGGTTACGAGCAGTACTTC. It translates to CSASSSGGYEQYF.